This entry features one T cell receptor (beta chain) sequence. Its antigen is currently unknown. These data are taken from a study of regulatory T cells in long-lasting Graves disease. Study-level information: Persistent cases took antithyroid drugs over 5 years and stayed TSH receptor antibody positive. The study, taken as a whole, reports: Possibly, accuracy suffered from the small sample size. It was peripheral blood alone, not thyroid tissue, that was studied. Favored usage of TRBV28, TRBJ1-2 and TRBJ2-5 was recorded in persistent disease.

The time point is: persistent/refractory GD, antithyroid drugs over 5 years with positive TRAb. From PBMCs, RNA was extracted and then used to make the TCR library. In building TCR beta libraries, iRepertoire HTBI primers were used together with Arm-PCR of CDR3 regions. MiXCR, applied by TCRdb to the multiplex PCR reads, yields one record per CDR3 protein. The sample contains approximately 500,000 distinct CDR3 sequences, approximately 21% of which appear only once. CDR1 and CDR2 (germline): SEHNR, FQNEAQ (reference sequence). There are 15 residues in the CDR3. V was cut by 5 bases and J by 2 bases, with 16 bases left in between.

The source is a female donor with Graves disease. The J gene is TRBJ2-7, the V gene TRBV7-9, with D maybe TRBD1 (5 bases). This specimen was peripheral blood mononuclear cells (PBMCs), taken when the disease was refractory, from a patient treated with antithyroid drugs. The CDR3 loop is CASSPPTDIPYEQYF. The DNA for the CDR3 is TGTGCCAGCAGCCCTCCGACGGACATCCCCTACGAGCAGTACTTC.